There are a few counts of the clone carrying this TCR beta chain. The CDR3 extends over 16 amino acids. The V segment lost 2 bases and the J segment 4 bases; nucleotides outside the gene matches: 9. Germline CDR1 and CDR2: SGHRS and YFSETQ. The data were taken from a study of T-cell reconstitution after alpha-beta-depleted transplantation in children. The library targeted TCRbeta and was prepared with unique molecular identifiers. MiXCR, run by TCRdb on the PCR reads, gives a single entry per CDR3 protein. The sample has about 400,000 distinct CDR3 sequences, around 21% seen once; the top ten hold around 3.9%.

The clonotype originates from a human donor who donated a stem cell graft to a child with acute myeloid leukemia. This chain links TRBV5-1 with TRBJ2-3; the match to TRBD2 covers 8 bases. The material sequenced was PBMCs from the stem cell graft donor, taken from the stem cell graft. Here the CDR3 DNA reads TGCGCCAGCAGCTTACAGAGCGGGAGTTTCTCAGATACGCAGTATTTT. Its translation: CASSLQSGSFSDTQYF.